One T cell receptor beta chain is described in this entry. This sample was taken from a study of blood T cell repertoires in COVID-19. Using immunoSEQ multiplex PCR, the repertoire was profiled, and TCRdb retains in-frame clones only, with some absent. The sample holds around 75,000 clones, 65% to 85% seen once. Enrolment of Seattle patients took place during active infection, and they were followed longitudinally. The CDR3 length is 15 residues. From germline, CDR1 is KGHSH and CDR2 LQKENI. The J segment lost 6 bases and the V segment lost 2 bases, leaving 9 bases of the junction unmatched. The clonotype comes from a man aged 45 to 65 with COVID-19, enrolled during active disease. The V and J genes are TRBV18 and TRBJ2-7, with 8 positions matching TRBD1. Source material: peripheral blood. CDR3 loop: CASSPYGQGAGEQYF. In nucleotides, the CDR3 is TGTGCCAGCTCACCATACGGCCAGGGGGCAGGCGAGCAGTACTTC.